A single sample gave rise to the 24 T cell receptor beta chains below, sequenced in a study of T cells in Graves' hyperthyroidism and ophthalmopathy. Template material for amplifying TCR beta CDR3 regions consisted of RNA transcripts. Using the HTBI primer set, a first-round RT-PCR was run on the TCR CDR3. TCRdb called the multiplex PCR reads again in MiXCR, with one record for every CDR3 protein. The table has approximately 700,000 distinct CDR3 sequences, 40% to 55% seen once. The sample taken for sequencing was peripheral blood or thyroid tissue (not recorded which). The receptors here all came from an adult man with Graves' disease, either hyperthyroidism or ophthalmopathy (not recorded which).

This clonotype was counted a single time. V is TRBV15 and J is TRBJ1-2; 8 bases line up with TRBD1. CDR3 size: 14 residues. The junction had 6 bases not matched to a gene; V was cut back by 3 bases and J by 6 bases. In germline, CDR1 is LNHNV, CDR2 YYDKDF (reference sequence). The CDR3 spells CATSSAGGWNGYTF. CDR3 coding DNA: TGTGCCACCAGCAGCGCAGGGGGCTGGAATGGCTACACCTTC. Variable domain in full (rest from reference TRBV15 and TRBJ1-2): DAMVIQNPRYQVTQFGKPVTLSCSQTLNHNVMYWYQQKSSQAPKLLFHYYDKDFNNEADTPDNFQSRRPNTSFCFLDIRSPGLGDTAMYLCATSSAGGWNGYTFGSGTRLTVV.

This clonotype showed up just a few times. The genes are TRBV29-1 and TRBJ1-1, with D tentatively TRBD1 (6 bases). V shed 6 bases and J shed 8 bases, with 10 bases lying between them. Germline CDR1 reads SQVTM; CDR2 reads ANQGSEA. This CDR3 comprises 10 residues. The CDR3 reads CSVTTGEAFF. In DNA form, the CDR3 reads TGCAGCGTGACAACAGGGGAAGCTTTCTTT.

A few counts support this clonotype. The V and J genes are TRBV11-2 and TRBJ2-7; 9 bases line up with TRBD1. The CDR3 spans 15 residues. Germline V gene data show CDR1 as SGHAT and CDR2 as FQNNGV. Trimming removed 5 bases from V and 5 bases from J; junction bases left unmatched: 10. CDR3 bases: TGTGCCAGCAGCCAAGCCGGGACAGGGATTAACGAGCAGTACTTC. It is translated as CASSQAGTGINEQYF.

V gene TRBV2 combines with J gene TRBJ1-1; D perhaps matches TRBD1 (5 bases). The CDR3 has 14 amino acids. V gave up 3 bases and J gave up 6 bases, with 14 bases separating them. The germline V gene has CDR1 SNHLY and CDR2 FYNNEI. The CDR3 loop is CASSDRWGTAEAFF. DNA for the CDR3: TGTGCCAGCAGTGACCGGTGGGGGACGGCTGAAGCTTTCTTT.

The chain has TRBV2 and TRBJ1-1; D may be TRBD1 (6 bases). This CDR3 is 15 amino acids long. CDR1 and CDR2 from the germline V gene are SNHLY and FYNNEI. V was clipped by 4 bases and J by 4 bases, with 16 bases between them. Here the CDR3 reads CASSVCRGAFTEAFF. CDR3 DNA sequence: TGTGCCAGCAGTGTTTGTCGGGGGGCATTCACTGAAGCTTTCTTT.

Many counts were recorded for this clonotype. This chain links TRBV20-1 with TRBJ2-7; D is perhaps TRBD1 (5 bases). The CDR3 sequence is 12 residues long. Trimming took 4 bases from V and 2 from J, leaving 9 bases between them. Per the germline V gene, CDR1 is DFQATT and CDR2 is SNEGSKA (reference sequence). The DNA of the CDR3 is TGCAGTGCTACAGACAGTCCCTACGAGCAGTACTTC. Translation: CSATDSPYEQYF.

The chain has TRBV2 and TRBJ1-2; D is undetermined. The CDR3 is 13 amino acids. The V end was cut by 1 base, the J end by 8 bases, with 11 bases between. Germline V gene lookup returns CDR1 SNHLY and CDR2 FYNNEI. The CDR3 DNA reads TGTGCCAGCAGTGAAGATCGGCTCCGAGGCTACACCTTC. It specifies CASSEDRLRGYTF.

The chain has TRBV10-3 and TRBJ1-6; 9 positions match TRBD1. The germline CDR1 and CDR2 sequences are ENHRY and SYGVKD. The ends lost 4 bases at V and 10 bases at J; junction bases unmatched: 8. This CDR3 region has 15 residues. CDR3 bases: TGTGCCATCAGTGGAAGGGGACAGGGAGAATCACCCCTCCACTTT. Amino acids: CAISGRGQGESPLHF.

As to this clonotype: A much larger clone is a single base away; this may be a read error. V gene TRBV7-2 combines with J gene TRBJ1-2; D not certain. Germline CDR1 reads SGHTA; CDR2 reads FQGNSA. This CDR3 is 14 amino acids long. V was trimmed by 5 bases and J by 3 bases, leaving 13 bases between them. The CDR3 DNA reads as TGTGCCAGCAGCGGAGAGGCTGGGGACTATGGCTACACCTTC. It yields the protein CASSGEAGDYGYTF.

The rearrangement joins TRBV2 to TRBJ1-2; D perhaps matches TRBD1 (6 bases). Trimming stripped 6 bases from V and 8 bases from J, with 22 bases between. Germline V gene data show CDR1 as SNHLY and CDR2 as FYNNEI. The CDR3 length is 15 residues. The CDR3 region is CASSQGGGESLGYTF. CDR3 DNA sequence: TGTGCCAGCAGCCAAGGTGGGGGCGAATCGTTAGGCTACACCTTC.

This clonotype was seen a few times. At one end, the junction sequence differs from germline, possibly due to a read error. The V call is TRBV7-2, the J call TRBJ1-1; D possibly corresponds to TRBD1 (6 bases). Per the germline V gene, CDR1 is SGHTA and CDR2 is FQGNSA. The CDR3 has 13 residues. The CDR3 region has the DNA TGCGCCAGCAGCTTATCAGGGGATACTGAAGCTTTCTTT. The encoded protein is CASSLSGDTEAFF.

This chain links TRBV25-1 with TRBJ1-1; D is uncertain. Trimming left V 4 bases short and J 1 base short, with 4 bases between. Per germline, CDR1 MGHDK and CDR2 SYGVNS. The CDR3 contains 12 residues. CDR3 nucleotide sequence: TGTGCCAGCAGTGCCCCGAACACTGAAGCTTTCTTT. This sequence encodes CASSAPNTEAFF. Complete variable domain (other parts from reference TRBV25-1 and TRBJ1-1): EADIYQTPRYLVIGTGKKITLECSQTMGHDKMYWYQQDPGMELHLIHYSYGVNSTEKGDLSSESTVSRIRTEHFPLTLESARPSHTSQYLCASSAPNTEAFFGQGTRLTVV.

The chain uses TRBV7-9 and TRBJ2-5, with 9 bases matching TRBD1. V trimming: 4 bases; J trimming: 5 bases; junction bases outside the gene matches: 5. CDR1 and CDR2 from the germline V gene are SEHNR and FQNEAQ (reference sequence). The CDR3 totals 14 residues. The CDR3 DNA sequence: TGTGCCAGCAGCTCCCGGACAGGGGCGGAGACCCAGTACTTC. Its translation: CASSSRTGAETQYF.

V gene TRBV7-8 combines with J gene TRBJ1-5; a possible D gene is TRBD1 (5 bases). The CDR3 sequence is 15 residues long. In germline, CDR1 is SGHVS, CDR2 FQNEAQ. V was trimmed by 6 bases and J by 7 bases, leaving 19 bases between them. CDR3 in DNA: TGTGCCAGCAGTCCGGGCATCCAGGGTGGGCAGCCCCAGCATTTT. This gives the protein CASSPGIQGGQPQHF.

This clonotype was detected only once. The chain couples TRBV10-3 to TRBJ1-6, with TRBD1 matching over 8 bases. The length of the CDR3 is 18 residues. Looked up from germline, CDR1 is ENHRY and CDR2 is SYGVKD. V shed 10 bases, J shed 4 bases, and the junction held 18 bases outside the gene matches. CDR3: CASSPGQGWGLYNSPLHF. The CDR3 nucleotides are TGTGCCAGCAGCCCAGGACAGGGTTGGGGGCTTTATAATTCACCCCTCCACTTT.

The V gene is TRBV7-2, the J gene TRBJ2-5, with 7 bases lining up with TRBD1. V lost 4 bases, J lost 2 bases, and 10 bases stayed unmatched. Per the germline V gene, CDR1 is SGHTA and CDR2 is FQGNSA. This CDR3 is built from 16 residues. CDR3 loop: CASSYPSGTAQETQYF. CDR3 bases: TGTGCCAGCAGCTATCCCTCCGGGACAGCACAAGAGACCCAGTACTTC. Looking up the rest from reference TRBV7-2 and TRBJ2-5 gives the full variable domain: GAGVSQSPSNKVTEKGKDVELRCDPISGHTALYWYRQSLGQGLEFLIYFQGNSAPDKSGLPSDRFSAERTGGSVSTLTIQRTQQEDSAVYLCASSYPSGTAQETQYFGPGTRLLVL.

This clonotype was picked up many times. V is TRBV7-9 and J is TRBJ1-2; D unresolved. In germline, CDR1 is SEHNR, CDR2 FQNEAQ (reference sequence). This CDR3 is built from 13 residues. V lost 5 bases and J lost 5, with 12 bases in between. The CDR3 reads CASSSSDGYGYTF. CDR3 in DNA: TGTGCCAGCAGCAGCAGCGATGGGTATGGCTACACCTTC.

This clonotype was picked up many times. For the CDR3, the DNA is TGTGCCAGTAGTATGGACAGGGCTAATTTCTATGGCTACACCTTC. This sequence encodes CASSMDRANFYGYTF. This chain joins TRBV19 and TRBJ1-2; 8 nucleotides agree with TRBD1. The germline CDR1 and CDR2 sequences are LNHDA and SQIVND (reference sequence). There are 15 residues in the CDR3. Trimming at V came to 3 bases and at J to 4 bases, leaving 7 bases not matched to a gene.

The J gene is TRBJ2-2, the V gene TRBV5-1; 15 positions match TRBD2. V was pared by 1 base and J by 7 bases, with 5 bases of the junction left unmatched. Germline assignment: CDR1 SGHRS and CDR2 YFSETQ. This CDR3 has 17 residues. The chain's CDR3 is CASSLRSGLAGGGELFF. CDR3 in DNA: TGCGCCAGCAGCTTGAGATCGGGACTAGCGGGGGGCGGGGAGCTGTTTTTT.

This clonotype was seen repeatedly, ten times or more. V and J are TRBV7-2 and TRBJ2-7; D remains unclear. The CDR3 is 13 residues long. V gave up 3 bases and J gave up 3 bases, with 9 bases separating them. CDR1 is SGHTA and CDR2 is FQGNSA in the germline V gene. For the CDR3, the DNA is TGTGCCAGCAGCTTTGACGGCGGCTACGAGCAGTACTTC. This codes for CASSFDGGYEQYF. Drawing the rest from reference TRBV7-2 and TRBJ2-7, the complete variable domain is GAGVSQSPSNKVTEKGKDVELRCDPISGHTALYWYRQSLGQGLEFLIYFQGNSAPDKSGLPSDRFSAERTGGSVSTLTIQRTQQEDSAVYLCASSFDGGYEQYFGPGTRLTVT.

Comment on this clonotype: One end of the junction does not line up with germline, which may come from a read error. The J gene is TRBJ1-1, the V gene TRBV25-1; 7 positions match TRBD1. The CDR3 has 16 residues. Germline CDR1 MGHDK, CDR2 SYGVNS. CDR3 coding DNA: TGTGCCAGCAGTGGACGGACAGGAGCATTGAACACTGAAGCCTTCTTT. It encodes CASSGRTGALNTEAFF.

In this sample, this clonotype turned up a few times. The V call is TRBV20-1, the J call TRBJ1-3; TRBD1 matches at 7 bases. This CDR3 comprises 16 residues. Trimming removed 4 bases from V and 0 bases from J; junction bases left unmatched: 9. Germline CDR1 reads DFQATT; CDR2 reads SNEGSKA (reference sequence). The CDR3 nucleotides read TGCAGTGCTACGCCACTCCGGACAGGCTCTGGAAACACCATATATTTT. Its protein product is CSATPLRTGSGNTIYF.

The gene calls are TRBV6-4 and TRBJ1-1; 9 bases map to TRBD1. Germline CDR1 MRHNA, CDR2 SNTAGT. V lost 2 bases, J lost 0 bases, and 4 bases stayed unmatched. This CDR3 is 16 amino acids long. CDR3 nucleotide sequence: TGTGCCAGCAGTGACCGGGACAGGGTTATGAACACTGAAGCTTTCTTT. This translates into CASSDRDRVMNTEAFF.

CDR3 region: CASGLYINTEAFF. The CDR3 bases are TGTGCTAGTGGTTTGTATATCAACACTGAAGCTTTCTTT. This rearrangement joins TRBV12-3 or TRBV12-4 to TRBJ1-1; D uncertain. The CDR3 has 13 amino acids.